This record concerns one T cell receptor beta chain sequence. The source of the sample is a study of blood T cell repertoires in COVID-19. In the study's own analysis: How many nucleated cells were present was estimated from reference gene primer amplification. Using immunoSEQ multiplex PCR, the repertoire was profiled, and TCRdb retains in-frame clones only, with some absent. Clonal size and the V and J genes are those of that table, whereas D and trimming came from the DNA. The repertoire includes 300,000 to 400,000 clones, 75% to 90% of them detected once, and roughly 7.2% sits in the top ten. The CDR3 consists of 14 residues. From germline, CDR1 is SGHDN and CDR2 FVKESK. V was pared by 0 bases and J by 10 bases, with 15 bases between. Patients from Seattle were sampled longitudinally, starting during active infection.

Sequences were obtained from peripheral blood. The receptor was isolated from a woman in her sixties with COVID-19, enrolled during active disease. The chain recombines TRBV14 with TRBJ1-1; no firm D call. The CDR3 sequence: CASSQDDEGWGAFF. The CDR3 nucleotides are TGTGCCAGCAGCCAAGATGATGAGGGCTGGGGAGCTTTCTTT.